This entry lists 25 T cell receptor beta chains sequenced from one sample in a study of T cell changes during pregnancy in multiple sclerosis. Clones were read by immunoSEQ multiplex PCR, and TCRdb kept only the in-frame ones, dropping some. The sample holds about 38,000 clones, more than 85% seen once. The sample here was CD8+ T cells from peripheral blood mononuclear cells, taken after pregnancy. The receptor source for this set is a female donor with multiple sclerosis, enrolled in a pregnancy study.

The chain uses TRBV27 and TRBJ1-3, with 7 bases identical to TRBD1. There are 15 residues in the CDR3. With 3 bases clipped from V and 7 bases from J, the junction kept 9 bases outside the gene matches. Per germline, CDR1 MNHEY and CDR2 SMNVEV (reference sequence). The DNA for the CDR3 is TGTGCCAGCAGTTTGAGAATGACAGGGCGGAACACCATATATTTT. It codes for CASSLRMTGRNTIYF.

The chain joins TRBV27 to TRBJ2-1, with TRBD2 identical over 10 bases. The CDR3 sequence is 15 residues long. From germline, CDR1 is MNHEY and CDR2 SMNVEV (reference sequence). J was trimmed by 4 bases and V by 7 bases; bases with no gene match: 7. The CDR3 DNA reads TGTGCCAGCACCTCCGGGACTAGCGTTTACAATGAGCAGTTCTTC. Its translation is CASTSGTSVYNEQFF.

This chain links TRBV7-8 with TRBJ1-4; D may be TRBD1 (5 bases). V lost 5 bases to trimming and J lost 1 base, with 14 bases between them. Germline CDR1 and CDR2: SGHVS and FQNEAQ. The CDR3 extends over 16 amino acids. The CDR3: CASSLPYQGTNEKLFF. The DNA for the CDR3 is TGTGCCAGCAGCCTACCGTACCAGGGAACTAATGAAAAACTGTTTTTT.

The J gene is TRBJ2-3, the V gene TRBV6-5; D ambiguous. The CDR3 covers 14 residues. From germline, CDR1 is MNHEY and CDR2 SVGAGI. With 2 bases removed from V and 1 base from J, the gap between germline ends came to 7 bases. The CDR3 DNA follows: TGTGCCAGCAGTTACGTTGAGGGCACAGATACGCAGTATTTT. It yields the protein CASSYVEGTDTQYF.

The chain is built from TRBV9 and TRBJ2-1; 8 bases map to TRBD1. J gave up 8 bases and V 4 bases, and 5 bases lay outside the gene matches. In germline, CDR1 is SGDLS, CDR2 YYNGEE. CDR3 length: 13 amino acids. The CDR3: CASSRTGRHEQFF. The CDR3 region has the DNA TGTGCCAGCAGCCGGACAGGGAGGCATGAGCAGTTCTTC.

CDR3 residues: CASTKTEPYEQYF. The CDR3 DNA reads TGTGCCAGCACCAAGACAGAGCCCTACGAGCAGTACTTC. The rearrangement links TRBV6-1 to TRBJ2-7; a weak D match, TRBD1 (5 bases). This CDR3 is 13 amino acids long. The germline V and J ends were trimmed by 7 bases and 2 bases, with 12 bases remaining between them. The V gene's germline CDR1 is MNHNS and CDR2 SASEGT.

The V gene is TRBV7-2, the J gene TRBJ2-1; 7 positions agree with TRBD2. The junction had 8 bases not matched to a gene; V was cut back by 5 bases and J by 7 bases. The CDR3 is 14 residues long. CDR1 and CDR2 (germline): SGHTA, FQGNSA. CDR3 loop: CASSLMGLLNEQFF. For the CDR3, the DNA is TGTGCCAGCAGCCTAATGGGACTACTAAATGAGCAGTTCTTC.

The chain combines TRBV9 with TRBJ2-1, with 11 bases aligning to TRBD2. Germline-derived CDR1 and CDR2 are SGDLS and YYNGEE. Trimming took 3 bases from V and 6 from J; bases not matched to a gene: 5. This CDR3 has 15 amino acids. In DNA, the CDR3 is TGTGCCAGCAGCGGGGGACTAGCGGTGAGCAATGAGCAGTTCTTC. Translating it yields CASSGGLAVSNEQFF.

The rearrangement links TRBV9 to TRBJ2-1; the D gene is possibly TRBD2 (7 bases). This CDR3 contains 16 residues. Germline V gene lookup returns CDR1 SGDLS and CDR2 YYNGEE. V gave up 7 bases and J gave up 0 bases, with 17 bases separating them. The CDR3 here is CASSEGGGSSYNEQFF. CDR3 in DNA: TGTGCCAGCTCCGAGGGGGGAGGGAGCTCCTACAATGAGCAGTTCTTC.

J is TRBJ2-5 and V is TRBV19; 8 nucleotides agree with TRBD2. This CDR3 is 16 amino acids long. The germline V gene encodes CDR1 LNHDA and CDR2 SQIVND (reference sequence). With V trimmed by 7 bases and J by 0 bases, 10 bases remained unmatched. The chain's CDR3 is CASIPRRGGHQETQYF. The CDR3 nucleotides are TGTGCCAGTATCCCACGCCGCGGGGGGCACCAAGAGACCCAGTACTTC.

This chain joins TRBV2 and TRBJ2-3; 13 bases are shared with TRBD2. V gave up 5 bases and J gave up 6 bases; unmatched junction bases: 8. Germline CDR1 is SNHLY and CDR2 is FYNNEI. The CDR3 runs 16 residues. Here the CDR3 DNA reads TGTGCCAGCAGTCCGCGACCGGGACTAGCGGGGGATACGCAGTATTTT. Translation: CASSPRPGLAGDTQYF. The variable domain in full, completed from reference TRBV2 and TRBJ2-3, reads EPEVTQTPSHQVTQMGQEVILRCVPISNHLYFYWYRQILGQKVEFLVSFYNNEISEKSEIFDDQFSVERPDGSNFTLKIRSTKLEDSAMYFCASSPRPGLAGDTQYFGPGTRLTVL.

The chain carries TRBV27 and TRBJ1-1; TRBD1 matches at 10 bases. Germline V CDR1 and CDR2: MNHEY, SMNVEV (reference sequence). The CDR3 runs to 17 residues. With 5 bases clipped from V and 0 bases from J, the junction kept 9 bases outside the gene matches. This CDR3 reads CASSLYWTGGMNTEAFF. In DNA, the CDR3 is TGTGCCAGCAGTCTATATTGGACAGGGGGTATGAACACTGAAGCTTTCTTT.

V gene TRBV27 combines with J gene TRBJ2-1; 10 bases match TRBD2. Germline V gene sequence: CDR1 MNHEY, CDR2 SMNVEV (reference sequence). V dropped 3 bases and J dropped 5; count of bases not matched to a gene: 16. The CDR3 is 19 residues long. As DNA, the CDR3 is TGTGCCAGCAGTTTGGGTCAGGTAGTAGGGACTAGCGACAACAATGAGCAGTTCTTC. Encoded protein: CASSLGQVVGTSDNNEQFF.

J is TRBJ1-4 and V is TRBV11-2, with D perhaps TRBD1 (6 bases). V lost 5 bases to trimming and J lost 8 bases, with 15 bases between them. The length of the CDR3 is 14 residues. Germline CDR1 and CDR2: SGHAT and FQNNGV. In DNA, the CDR3 is TGTGCCAGCAGCACCAACAGGGCTTCCGAAAAACTGTTTTTT. This gives the protein CASSTNRASEKLFF.

The chain couples TRBV25-1 to TRBJ2-7, with D maybe TRBD2 (5 bases). The CDR3 covers 12 residues. CDR1 MGHDK and CDR2 SYGVNS come from the germline V gene. With 3 bases removed from V and 6 bases from J, the gap between germline ends came to 9 bases. CDR3 in DNA: TGTGCCAGCAGTGAGGGGAGTCGCGAGCAGTACTTC. Its translation is CASSEGSREQYF.

V and J are TRBV5-6 and TRBJ1-1, with D possibly TRBD1 on 5 matching bases. Trimming shortened V by 5 bases and J by 5 bases, and 13 bases separated the two germline ends. This CDR3 has 13 residues. CDR1 and CDR2 (germline): SGHDT, YYEEEE. CDR3 region: CASRAGRGTEAFF. For the CDR3, the DNA is TGTGCCAGCAGGGCGGGGAGGGGTACTGAAGCTTTCTTT.

This clone has a handful of counts. The CDR3 loop reads CASSQLAGRTGELFF. The DNA for the CDR3 is TGCGCCAGCAGCCAACTCGCAGGGCGCACCGGGGAGCTGTTTTTT. The V call is TRBV4-1, the J call TRBJ2-2, with a possible D match to TRBD1 (5 bases). This CDR3 contains 15 residues. The germline V gene has CDR1 MGHRA and CDR2 YSYEKL. Trimming took 2 bases from V and 4 from J, leaving 11 bases between them.

The rearrangement links TRBV7-8 to TRBJ1-5; D gene ambiguous. Trimming shortened V by 3 bases and J by 4 bases, and 13 bases separated the two germline ends. The CDR3 contains 15 residues. The germline gives CDR1 SGHVS, CDR2 FQNEAQ. The CDR3 here is CASSFGSSGNQPQHF. Written as DNA, the CDR3 is TGTGCCAGCAGCTTCGGGAGTTCGGGGAATCAGCCCCAGCATTTT.

This clone was counted a single time. The V call is TRBV25-1, the J call TRBJ2-3; TRBD1 is a possible D gene (6 bases). CDR1 and CDR2 (germline): MGHDK, SYGVNS. The length of the CDR3 is 13 residues. Trimming pared 6 bases from V and 5 bases from J, leaving 12 bases between. CDR3 region: CASSALGGDTQYF. The CDR3 DNA sequence: TGTGCCAGCAGCGCGCTAGGGGGAGATACGCAGTATTTT.

The rearrangement joins TRBV9 to TRBJ2-7, with a possible D match to TRBD1 (5 bases). The CDR3 has 16 residues. The V end lost 0 bases, the J end lost 2 bases, and 15 bases lay between the germline ends. Germline loops: CDR1 SGDLS, CDR2 YYNGEE. The chain's CDR3 is CASSVGGKRQTYEQYF. The DNA of the CDR3 is TGTGCCAGCAGCGTAGGCGGTAAGAGACAGACCTACGAGCAGTACTTC.

CDR3 loop: CASSEGLGQGNTEAFF. CDR3 coding DNA: TGTGCCAGCAGTGAAGGGTTGGGGCAGGGGAACACTGAAGCTTTCTTT. The V call is TRBV6-1, the J call TRBJ1-1, with a tentative D call TRBD1 (5 bases). The CDR3 sequence is 16 residues long. V lost 1 base and J lost 1, with 13 bases in between. Germline lookup yields CDR1 MNHNS and CDR2 SASEGT.

The chain recombines TRBV2 with TRBJ2-4, with D possibly TRBD1 on 5 matching bases. This CDR3 region has 15 residues. CDR1 and CDR2 from the germline V gene are SNHLY and FYNNEI. Trimming took 5 bases from V and 0 from J, leaving 11 bases between them. CDR3 DNA: TGTGCCAGCAGTCAGGGCACGCTAGCCAAAAACATTCAGTACTTC. Amino acids: CASSQGTLAKNIQYF.

V gene TRBV6-1 combines with J gene TRBJ1-3, with D uncertain. The CDR3 loop spans 16 amino acids. CDR1 and CDR2 from the germline V gene are MNHNS and SASEGT. V dropped 0 bases and J dropped 1 base, with 10 bases sitting between them. The CDR3 DNA follows: TGTGCCAGCAGTGAAGCGGGTCGGGGTTCTGGAAACACCATATATTTT. Its translation: CASSEAGRGSGNTIYF.

V usage is TRBV28 and J usage is TRBJ1-2, with 8 bases aligning to TRBD1. Trimming removed 6 bases from V and 8 bases from J; junction bases left unmatched: 17. Germline CDR1 is MDHEN and CDR2 is SYDVKM. The CDR3 contains 16 residues. The CDR3 region has the DNA TGTGCCAGCAGGTTTAGGGACAGGACTAGGATTGAGGGCTACACCTTC. Translated, it gives CASRFRDRTRIEGYTF.

The chain employs TRBV4-1 and TRBJ1-1; 9 bases map to TRBD1. V was pared by 1 base and J by 6 bases, with 6 bases of the junction left unmatched. The CDR3 covers 15 residues. CDR1 is MGHRA, CDR2 YSYEKL, per germline. The CDR3, as DNA: TGCGCCAGCAGCCAAGTTCGGGACAGGGTTGCTGAAGCTTTCTTT. It encodes CASSQVRDRVAEAFF.